This TCR beta chain was found in a study of cytomegalovirus exposure and HLA in healthy donors. Study as a whole: Of the donors genotyped, several hundred in all, about 80% fell in the Caucasian-associated ancestry cluster.

The CDR3 has 13 amino acids. Trimming cost V 6 bases and J 3 bases, with 12 bases left between them. Germline assignment: CDR1 MNHEY and CDR2 SVGAGI. PCR used 60 Vbeta primers and 13 Jbeta primers. The data were produced by immunoSEQ multiplex PCR, yet TCRdb's version contains in-frame clones alone and is incomplete. Of roughly 150,000 clones detected, around 63% appear once; the ten largest clones hold 1.6%. Comment on this clone: What it binds is not known.

This donor's CMV serostatus went unrecorded. Study-wide findings and caveats: The study flagged roughly 160 TCR beta chains as cytomegalovirus-associated.

The clonotype originates from a human donor in good health. The V and J genes are TRBV6-5 and TRBJ2-7; D possibly corresponds to TRBD2 (5 bases). The sequenced sample consisted of PBMCs. CDR3 in DNA: TGTGCCAGCAGACGAGACGGGATCTACGAGCAGTACTTC. Amino acids: CASRRDGIYEQYF.